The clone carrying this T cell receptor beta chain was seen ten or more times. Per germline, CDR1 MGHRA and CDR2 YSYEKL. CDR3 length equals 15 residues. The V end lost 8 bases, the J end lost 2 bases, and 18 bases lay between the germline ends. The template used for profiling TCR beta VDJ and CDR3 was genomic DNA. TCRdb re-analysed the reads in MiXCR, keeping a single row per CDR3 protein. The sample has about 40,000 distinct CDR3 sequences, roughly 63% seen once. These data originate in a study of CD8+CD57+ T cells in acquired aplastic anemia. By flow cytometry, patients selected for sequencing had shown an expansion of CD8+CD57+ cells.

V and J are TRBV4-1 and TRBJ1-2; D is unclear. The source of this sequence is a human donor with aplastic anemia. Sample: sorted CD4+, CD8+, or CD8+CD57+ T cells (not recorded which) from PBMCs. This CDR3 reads CASGSDPGPNYGYTF. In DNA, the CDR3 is TGCGCCAGCGGCTCCGACCCTGGTCCCAACTATGGCTACACCTTC.